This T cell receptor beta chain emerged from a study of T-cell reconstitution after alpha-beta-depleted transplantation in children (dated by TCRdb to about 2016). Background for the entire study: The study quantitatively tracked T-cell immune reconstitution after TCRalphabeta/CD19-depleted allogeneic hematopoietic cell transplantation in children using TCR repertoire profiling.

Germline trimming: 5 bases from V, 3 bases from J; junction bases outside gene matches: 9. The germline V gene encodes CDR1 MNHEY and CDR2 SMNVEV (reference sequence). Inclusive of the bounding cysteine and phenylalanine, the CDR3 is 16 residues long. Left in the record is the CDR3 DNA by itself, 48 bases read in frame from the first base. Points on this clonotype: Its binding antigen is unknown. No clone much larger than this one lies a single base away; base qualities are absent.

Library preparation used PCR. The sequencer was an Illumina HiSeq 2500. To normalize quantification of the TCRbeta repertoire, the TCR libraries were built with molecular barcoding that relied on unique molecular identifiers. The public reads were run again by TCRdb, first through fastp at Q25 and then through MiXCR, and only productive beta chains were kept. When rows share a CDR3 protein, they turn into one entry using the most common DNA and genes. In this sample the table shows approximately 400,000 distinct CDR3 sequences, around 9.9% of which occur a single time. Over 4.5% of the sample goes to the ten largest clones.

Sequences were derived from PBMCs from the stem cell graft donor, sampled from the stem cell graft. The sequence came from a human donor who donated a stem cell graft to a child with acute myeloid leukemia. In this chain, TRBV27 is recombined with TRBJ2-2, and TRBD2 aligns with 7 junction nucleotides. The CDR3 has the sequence CASSLSGVADTGELFF. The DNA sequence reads TGTGCCAGCAGTCTCAGCGGGGTGGCTGACACCGGGGAGCTGTTTTTT.